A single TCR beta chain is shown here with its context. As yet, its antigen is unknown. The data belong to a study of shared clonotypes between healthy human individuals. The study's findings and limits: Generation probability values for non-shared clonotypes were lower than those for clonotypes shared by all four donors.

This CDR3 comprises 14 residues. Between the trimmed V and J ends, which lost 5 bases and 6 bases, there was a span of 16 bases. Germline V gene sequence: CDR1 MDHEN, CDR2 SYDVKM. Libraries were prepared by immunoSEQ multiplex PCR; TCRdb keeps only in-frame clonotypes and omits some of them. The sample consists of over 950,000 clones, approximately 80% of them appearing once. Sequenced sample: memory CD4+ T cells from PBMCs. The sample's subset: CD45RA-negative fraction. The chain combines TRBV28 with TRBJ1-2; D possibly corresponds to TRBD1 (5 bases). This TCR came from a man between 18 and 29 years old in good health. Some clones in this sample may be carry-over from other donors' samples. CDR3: CASSLIPGGDGYTF. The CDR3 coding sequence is TGTGCCAGCAGTCTCATTCCTGGGGGAGATGGCTACACCTTC.